Below are 4 T cell receptor beta chains sequenced from a single sample in a study of a mutant IDH1 vaccine in newly diagnosed glioma. Their antigens are not known. Regarding time point: week 35, safety follow-up. Vaccine doses each comprised 300 ug of mutant IDH1 20-mer peptide, with topical imiquimod. The table came from immunoSEQ multiplex PCR; TCRdb's copy has only in-frame clones and leaves some out. The table shows some 61,000 clones, with almost 85% occurring only once. The input for sequencing was PBMCs, taken from a glioma patient whose treatment included an IDH1 peptide vaccine. These receptors originate from a man aged 18 to 35 with glioma.

The chain combines TRBV6-5 with TRBJ1-1, with unresolved D. V dropped 0 bases and J dropped 4 bases, with 9 bases sitting between them. Germline assignment: CDR1 MNHEY and CDR2 SVGAGI. There are 14 residues in the CDR3. CDR3 residues: CASSYSALGTEAFF. Written as DNA, the CDR3 is TGTGCCAGCAGTTACTCCGCCTTGGGCACTGAAGCTTTCTTT.

V is TRBV5-4 and J is TRBJ2-4; D may be TRBD1 (6 bases). The V gene lost 4 bases and the J gene lost 7 bases, with 24 bases spanning the gap. Germline CDR1 is SGHNT and CDR2 is YYREEE (reference sequence). The CDR3 covers 17 residues. The CDR3 region is CASSQAEPDSEANIQYF. DNA for the CDR3: TGTGCCAGCAGCCAGGCCGAACCGGACAGTGAGGCCAACATTCAGTACTTC.

The chain combines TRBV7-9 with TRBJ2-3; tentative D call: TRBD2 (6 bases). Trimming cost V 1 base and J 3 bases, with 8 bases left between them. Germline loops: CDR1 SEHNR, CDR2 FQNEAQ (reference sequence). This CDR3 region has 14 residues. CDR3: CASSLVAGTDTQYF. In DNA form, the CDR3 reads TGTGCCAGCAGCTTAGTGGCGGGGACAGATACGCAGTATTTT.

This clone was counted a single time. The chain links TRBV6-5 to TRBJ1-2, with 7 bases matching TRBD1. The length of the CDR3 is 14 residues. Per the germline V gene, CDR1 is MNHEY and CDR2 is SVGAGI. The junction had 10 bases not matched to a gene; V was cut back by 8 bases and J by 4 bases. The CDR3 DNA sequence: TGTGCCAGCGGGCCAAGGACAGGCCTCTATGGCTACACCTTC. It encodes CASGPRTGLYGYTF.